The 32 T cell receptor beta chains reported below all come from one sample, sequenced in a study of technical replicates of blood from a handful of donors. Assay: immunoSEQ multiplex PCR; the TCRdb copy retains only in-frame clones and omits some. The sample has about 76,000 clones; 65% to 90% are singletons. The source material was PBMCs. All receptors derive from a human donor in good health. Some clones in this sample may be carry-over from other donors' samples.

The chain has TRBV7-9 and TRBJ2-1, with 9 bases lining up with TRBD2. The V segment lost 3 bases and the J segment 4 bases; nucleotides outside the gene matches: 13. Germline-derived CDR1 and CDR2 are SEHNR and FQNEAQ (reference sequence). The CDR3 contains 18 residues. The CDR3 spells CASSFRRIAGAIYNEQFF. For the CDR3, the DNA is TGTGCCAGCAGCTTTAGAAGGATAGCGGGGGCCATATACAATGAGCAGTTCTTC.

The V call is TRBV27, the J call TRBJ1-1; 10 nucleotides align to TRBD1. J was trimmed by 4 bases and V by 3 bases; bases with no gene match: 8. CDR1 is MNHEY, CDR2 SMNVEV, per germline (reference sequence). There are 16 residues in the CDR3. This CDR3 reads CASSLWTGGGGTEAFF. DNA of the CDR3: TGTGCCAGCAGTTTGTGGACAGGGGGAGGGGGCACTGAAGCTTTCTTT.

This clone was observed a handful of times. The chain has TRBV10-1 and TRBJ2-3; a weak D match, TRBD2 (6 bases). Germline CDR1 WNHNN, CDR2 SYGVQD (reference sequence). V was trimmed by 4 bases and J by 6 bases, leaving 14 bases between them. The CDR3 has 14 amino acids. The chain's CDR3 is CASSAQLAGDTQYF. In DNA, the CDR3 is TGCGCCAGCAGTGCGCAACTAGCAGGGGATACGCAGTATTTT.

This sequence joins TRBV11-1 and TRBJ2-7; D unresolved. Per germline, CDR1 SGHAT and CDR2 FQDESV (reference sequence). V lost 5 bases to trimming and J lost 0 bases, with 8 bases between them. The CDR3 runs 13 residues. The CDR3 is CASSPSRSYEQYF. DNA of the CDR3: TGTGCCAGCAGCCCGTCCCGCTCCTACGAGCAGTACTTC. Using reference TRBV11-1 and TRBJ2-7 for the parts outside the CDR3, the full variable domain is EAEVAQSPRYKITEKSQAVAFWCDPISGHATLYWYRQILGQGPELLVQFQDESVVDDSQLPKDRFSAERLKGVDSTLKIQPAELGDSAMYLCASSPSRSYEQYFGPGTRLTVT.

This chain links TRBV6-5 with TRBJ2-3, with D perhaps TRBD2 (5 bases). Germline CDR1 is MNHEY and CDR2 is SVGAGI. This CDR3 has 15 amino acids. The V end lost 2 bases, the J end lost 3 bases, and 12 bases lay between the germline ends. CDR3 in DNA: TGTGCCAGCAGTTACACGGACGGAGGTACAGATACGCAGTATTTT. It specifies CASSYTDGGTDTQYF.

V is TRBV11-3 and J is TRBJ2-7; TRBD2 agrees at 7 bases. J lost 7 bases, V lost 3 bases, and 12 bases had no gene match. Germline CDR1 is SGHNT and CDR2 is YENEEA. There are 15 residues in the CDR3. The CDR3 region is CASSFETSGIEEQYF. CDR3 in DNA: TGTGCCAGCAGCTTTGAAACCAGCGGGATAGAGGAGCAGTACTTC.

The V and J genes are TRBV28 and TRBJ1-1; D is undetermined. Deletions cut 1 base from V and 2 bases from J, with 20 bases between. The germline V gene encodes CDR1 MDHEN and CDR2 SYDVKM. The CDR3 extends over 18 amino acids. The CDR3 protein is CASSLSDTFARPNTEAFF. The CDR3 DNA reads as TGTGCCAGCAGTTTATCTGACACCTTCGCCCGCCCCAACACTGAAGCTTTCTTT.

The V call is TRBV15, the J call TRBJ1-1, with D perhaps matching TRBD1 (6 bases). The CDR3 runs to 13 residues. CDR1 is LNHNV, CDR2 YYDKDF, per germline (reference sequence). Trimming removed 6 bases at V and 9 bases at J, with 17 bases between. The CDR3 reads CATSPGRGQQAFF. CDR3 DNA sequence: TGTGCCACCAGTCCTGGGAGGGGACAACAAGCTTTCTTT.

This clone has only a few counts. The CDR3 spells CASSTQGYGYTF. The DNA for the CDR3 is TGTGCCAGCAGTACTCAGGGCTATGGCTACACCTTC. The chain has TRBV7-2 and TRBJ1-2; D is possibly TRBD1 (5 bases). Germline lookup yields CDR1 SGHTA and CDR2 FQGNSA. Trimming pared 6 bases from V and 4 bases from J, leaving 9 bases between. The CDR3 totals 12 residues.

This clone occurred once. The chain uses TRBV15 and TRBJ2-7, with D unresolved. The germline CDR1 and CDR2 sequences are LNHNV and YYDKDF (reference sequence). The V end lost 9 bases, the J end lost 1 base, and 13 bases lay between the germline ends. The CDR3 extends over 13 amino acids. The CDR3 loop is CATKQFGSYEQYF. CDR3 sequence (DNA): TGTGCCACGAAACAGTTTGGGTCCTACGAGCAGTACTTC. The complete variable domain, with remaining parts taken from reference TRBV15 and TRBJ2-7, reads DAMVIQNPRYQVTQFGKPVTLSCSQTLNHNVMYWYQQKSSQAPKLLFHYYDKDFNNEADTPDNFQSRRPNTSFCFLDIRSPGLGDTAMYLCATKQFGSYEQYFGPGTRLTVT.

This clone has a handful of counts. J is TRBJ2-2 and V is TRBV4-3; D is ambiguous. CDR3 length: 14 amino acids. Deletions cut 3 bases from V and 7 bases from J, with 12 bases between. Per the germline V gene, CDR1 is LGHNA and CDR2 is YSLEER. Here the CDR3 DNA reads TGCGCCAGCAGCCAGCCACCCCGCGGCGGGGAGCTGTTTTTT. It specifies CASSQPPRGGELFF.

V is TRBV7-2 and J is TRBJ2-2; TRBD1 matches at 7 bases. CDR3 length: 16 amino acids. The ends lost 4 bases at V and 1 base at J; junction bases unmatched: 6. The germline gives CDR1 SGHTA, CDR2 FQGNSA. The CDR3 region has the DNA TGTGCCAGCAGCTCGTCGACAGGGAGGAACACCGGGGAGCTGTTTTTT. Protein: CASSSSTGRNTGELFF.

J is TRBJ1-3 and V is TRBV2; D remains unclear. V lost 3 bases and J lost 0, with 12 bases in between. CDR1 and CDR2 from the germline V gene are SNHLY and FYNNEI. CDR3 length: 16 residues. CDR3: CASSDRSRSSGNTIYF. In DNA, the CDR3 is TGTGCCAGCAGTGACCGTTCCAGATCCTCTGGAAACACCATATATTTT.

The chain carries TRBV29-1 and TRBJ2-5; D possibly corresponds to TRBD2 (5 bases). The CDR3 runs 12 residues. CDR1 and CDR2 (germline): SQVTM, ANQGSEA. V lost 7 bases, J lost 5 bases, and 14 bases lay in between. The CDR3 region has the DNA TGCAGCGCGACAACTAGTGGGGAGACCCAGTACTTC. It encodes CSATTSGETQYF.

The chain combines TRBV5-1 with TRBJ1-1; TRBD1 agrees at 9 bases. Per germline, CDR1 SGHRS and CDR2 YFSETQ. The ends lost 0 bases at V and 11 bases at J; junction bases unmatched: 8. The length of the CDR3 is 14 residues. This chain's CDR3 is CASSLDGWTGDAFF. The CDR3 nucleotides read TGCGCCAGCAGCTTGGACGGATGGACAGGGGACGCTTTCTTT.

This clone came up a few times. The rearrangement joins TRBV15 to TRBJ2-7, with TRBD1 matching over 9 bases. Germline V lookup: CDR1 LNHNV, CDR2 YYDKDF (reference sequence). The V segment lost 1 base and the J segment 5 bases; nucleotides outside the gene matches: 9. The CDR3 covers 16 residues. CDR3 amino acids: CATSRATGTGFNEQYF. CDR3 in DNA: TGTGCCACCAGCAGAGCAACCGGGACAGGGTTCAACGAGCAGTACTTC.

The chain employs TRBV18 and TRBJ2-1, with 12 bases lining up with TRBD1. V trimming: 3 bases; J trimming: 8 bases; junction bases outside the gene matches: 2. The CDR3 totals 14 residues. CDR1 is KGHSH and CDR2 is LQKENI in the germline V gene. The CDR3 sequence: CASSPGQGADEQFF. CDR3 nucleotides: TGTGCCAGCTCACCGGGACAGGGGGCCGATGAGCAGTTCTTC.

Points on this clone: A read error likely explains this, since a far larger clone differs by one base. The chain uses TRBV6-4 and TRBJ2-1, with TRBD1 matching 8 bases. Per the germline V gene, CDR1 is MRHNA and CDR2 is SNTAGT. The CDR3 spans 15 residues. The DNA for the CDR3 is TGTGTCAGCAGTTTACAGGGGGACTCCTACAATGAGCAGTTCTTC. Its protein product is CVSSLQGDSYNEQFF.

This sequence joins TRBV5-4 and TRBJ2-1; TRBD1 aligns across 7 bases. Germline V lookup: CDR1 SGHNT, CDR2 YYREEE (reference sequence). CDR3 length equals 14 residues. V lost 3 bases, J lost 8 bases, and 8 bases stayed unmatched. DNA for the CDR3: TGTGCCAGCAGCTCGGGGACAGAAAGATATGAGCAGTTCTTC. It is translated as CASSSGTERYEQFF.

This CDR3 is CASSFAGTNTGELFF. CDR3 DNA sequence: TGTGCCAGCAGCTTTGCGGGTACGAACACCGGGGAGCTGTTTTTT. The V call is TRBV5-4, the J call TRBJ2-2, with a weak D call TRBD2 (5 bases). Germline lookup yields CDR1 SGHNT and CDR2 YYREEE (reference sequence). V was cut by 2 bases and J by 0 bases, with 8 bases left in between. The CDR3 covers 15 residues.

The chain recombines TRBV9 with TRBJ1-2; 10 bases are a match to TRBD1. Germline values: CDR1 SGDLS, CDR2 YYNGEE. This CDR3 spans 14 amino acids. V shed 3 bases and J 8 bases; nucleotides not matched to a gene: 7. The CDR3 sequence: CASSAGQGIGGYTF. The CDR3 nucleotides read TGTGCCAGCAGCGCGGGACAGGGGATCGGCGGCTACACCTTC.

The V gene is TRBV5-4, the J gene TRBJ1-6, with 9 bases identical to TRBD1. Losses at the gene ends were 0 bases for V and 10 bases for J; bases not matched to a gene: 5. Germline CDR1 and CDR2: SGHNT and YYREEE (reference sequence). The CDR3 sequence is 15 residues long. The CDR3 loop is CASSLAGTGSSPLHF. CDR3 coding DNA: TGTGCCAGCAGCTTGGCCGGGACAGGGAGCTCACCCCTCCACTTT. The whole variable domain, filled in from reference TRBV5-4 and TRBJ1-6, reads ETGVTQSPTHLIKTRGQQVTLRCSSQSGHNTVSWYQQALGQGPQFIFQYYREEENGRGNFPPRFSGLQFPNYSSELNVNALELDDSALYLCASSLAGTGSSPLHFGNGTRLTVT.

The chain combines TRBV7-9 with TRBJ1-4, with D tentatively TRBD1 (5 bases). V was cut by 4 bases and J by 2 bases, with 14 bases left in between. CDR1 and CDR2 from the germline V gene are SEHNR and FQNEAQ (reference sequence). CDR3 length: 16 residues. The CDR3 region is CASSSPRELTNEKLFF. CDR3 sequence (DNA): TGTGCCAGCAGCTCTCCCAGGGAACTGACTAATGAAAAACTGTTTTTT. The complete variable domain, with remaining parts taken from reference TRBV7-9 and TRBJ1-4, reads DTGVSQNPRHKITKRGQNVTFRCDPISEHNRLYWYRQTLGQGPEFLTYFQNEAQLEKSRLLSDRFSAERPKGSFSTLEIQRTEQGDSAMYLCASSSPRELTNEKLFFGSGTQLSVL.

The chain links TRBV6-4 to TRBJ2-1, with 8 nucleotides matching TRBD1. With V trimmed by 2 bases and J by 8 bases, 8 bases remained unmatched. The CDR3 covers 15 residues. Germline V gives CDR1 MRHNA, CDR2 SNTAGT. The CDR3 loop reads CASSDGQGAVDEQFF. The CDR3 coding sequence is TGTGCCAGCAGTGACGGGCAGGGGGCGGTCGATGAGCAGTTCTTC.

This sequence joins TRBV4-3 and TRBJ1-5; the D is unclear. With 0 bases removed from V and 4 bases from J, the gap between germline ends came to 7 bases. The germline CDR1 and CDR2 sequences are LGHNA and YSLEER. The CDR3 length is 14 residues. DNA of the CDR3: TGCGCCAGCAGCCAAGATCGCAGGAATCAGCCCCAGCATTTT. Translated: CASSQDRRNQPQHF.

The chain uses TRBV19 and TRBJ2-2, with D possibly being TRBD1 (5 bases). The V gene's germline CDR1 is LNHDA and CDR2 SQIVND (reference sequence). The germline V and J ends were trimmed by 4 bases and 6 bases, with 9 bases remaining between them. The CDR3 runs to 13 residues. In nucleotides, the CDR3 is TGTGCCAGTAGTACTCAGGGTTCCGGGGAGCTGTTTTTT. Its protein is CASSTQGSGELFF.

CDR3 coding DNA: TGTGCCAGCAGCTTAGTTGGCGGGGGGGACCTTTACAATGAGCAGTTCTTC. It encodes CASSLVGGGDLYNEQFF. The chain is built from TRBV7-9 and TRBJ2-1; 9 positions match TRBD2. The CDR3 spans 17 residues. Trimming removed 1 base from V and 4 bases from J; junction bases left unmatched: 8. CDR1 is SEHNR, CDR2 FQNEAQ, per germline (reference sequence).

The rearrangement links TRBV7-9 to TRBJ2-7; 8 positions agree with TRBD2. Germline V gene sequence: CDR1 SEHNR, CDR2 FQNEAQ (reference sequence). V was clipped by 6 bases and J by 5 bases; unmatched bases: 15. The CDR3 extends over 16 amino acids. As DNA, the CDR3 is TGTGCCAGCAGGCCCGACCGGGGGGGATTCAGAAACGAGCAGTACTTC. As protein: CASRPDRGGFRNEQYF. The full variable domain, rest sourced from reference TRBV7-9 and TRBJ2-7, is DTGVSQNPRHKITKRGQNVTFRCDPISEHNRLYWYRQTLGQGPEFLTYFQNEAQLEKSRLLSDRFSAERPKGSFSTLEIQRTEQGDSAMYLCASRPDRGGFRNEQYFGPGTRLTVT.

The chain uses TRBV9 and TRBJ2-5; D is uncertain. Germline CDR1 SGDLS, CDR2 YYNGEE. The CDR3 totals 12 residues. V dropped 3 bases and J dropped 2 bases, with 5 bases sitting between them. Here the CDR3 reads CASSDSQETQYF. CDR3 coding DNA: TGTGCCAGCAGCGACTCTCAAGAGACCCAGTACTTC.

The chain couples TRBV29-1 to TRBJ2-2; 9 bases line up with TRBD2. V lost 5 bases and J lost 1; bases outside the gene matches: 2. Germline V gene data show CDR1 as SQVTM and CDR2 as ANQGSEA. The CDR3 sequence is 14 residues long. The CDR3 DNA reads as TGCAGCGTTATGACTAGCGGGAACACCGGGGAGCTGTTTTTT. It translates to CSVMTSGNTGELFF.

The rearrangement links TRBV5-1 to TRBJ2-7, with 9 bases aligning to TRBD1. Germline V CDR1 and CDR2: SGHRS, YFSETQ. The V segment lost 3 bases and the J segment 1 base; nucleotides outside the gene matches: 2. CDR3 length equals 14 residues. CDR3 bases: TGCGCCAGCAGCTCCGGGACAGGGTCCTACGAGCAGTACTTC. Translation gives CASSSGTGSYEQYF.

The rearrangement uses TRBV29-1 and TRBJ2-1, with 7 bases aligning to TRBD2. CDR1 is SQVTM, CDR2 ANQGSEA, per germline. There are 13 residues in the CDR3. V lost 6 bases and J lost 8; bases outside the gene matches: 10. Here the CDR3 DNA reads TGCAGCGTATCTGGGACTATCGGGTATGAGCAGTTCTTC. Its protein product is CSVSGTIGYEQFF.